This T cell receptor (beta chain) emerged from a study of T cells in women clearing cervical HPV infection. Across the whole study: For cases, blood was sampled a median around 150 days after lesion detection, interquartile range about 80 to 220 days. HLA type stays a possible confounder, typing being limited. Whole-study findings and limits: TRBV6-7 relative abundance averaged roughly 0.1% in cases and about 0.15% in controls.

The CDR3 is 14 amino acids. Germline CDR1 SGHTA, CDR2 FQGNSA. Clones were read by immunoSEQ multiplex PCR, and TCRdb kept only the in-frame ones, dropping some. The sample table includes tens of thousands of clones. As for this clone: Its antigen remains unknown. Coverage ceases 3 residues before the CDR3 finishes, and the germline J gene fills in the end.

The source of this sequence is a woman aged 18 to 75 with a cervical HPV16 infection that either progressed to CIN3+ or cleared (not recorded which). The chain recombines TRBV7-2 with TRBJ2-3; 8 bases line up with TRBD2. Sequencing used blood buffy coat. CDR3 DNA, as far as it was read: TGTGCCAGCAGCCCCCCCGGGAAGCGGGAGACG. As protein: CASSPPGKRET. The whole CDR3 sequence reads CASSPPGKRETQYF.